This TCR beta chain was sequenced during a study of technical replicates of blood from several donors. TCRdb keeps only in-frame clones here, not all; method: immunoSEQ multiplex PCR. The top ten hold roughly 0.34% of the sample, which has approximately 73,000 clones, 96% seen once. Germline CDR1 is SEHNR and CDR2 is FQNEAQ (reference sequence). Trimming removed 2 bases at V and 0 bases at J, with 4 bases between. The CDR3 length is 13 residues. The chain employs TRBV7-9 and TRBJ1-1; D call uncertain. Sequenced sample: T cells isolated from PBMCs. This clonotype originated in a human donor in good health. CDR3 loop: CASSLQMNTEAFF. CDR3 DNA sequence: TGTGCCAGCAGCTTACAGATGAACACTGAAGCTTTCTTT.